These 15 T cell receptor beta chains share one sample of origin, sequenced in a study of blood T cell repertoires in COVID-19. Only in-frame clones appear in the TCRdb table, and some are missing; sequencing was by immunoSEQ multiplex PCR. The table includes approximately 400,000 clones, around 89% detected once. Sequencing used PBMCs or T cells enriched from blood (not recorded which). These receptors were taken from a woman aged 18-29 years who had recovered from COVID-19.

Note on this clone: Other DNA sequences from this sample encode an identical CDR3 as well. The rearrangement links TRBV28 to TRBJ1-5, with D possibly being TRBD1 (6 bases). The germline V and J ends were trimmed by 5 bases and 6 bases, with 14 bases remaining between them. Germline CDR1 is MDHEN and CDR2 is SYDVKM. This CDR3 is built from 14 residues. In DNA, the CDR3 is TGTGCCAGCAGTCCTCCTGCCAGGGGTCAGCCCCAGCATTTT. Its translation: CASSPPARGQPQHF.

The chain joins TRBV18 to TRBJ2-1; 10 nucleotides line up with TRBD1. After removal of 3 bases from V and 2 bases from J, the junction contained 1 base not matched to a gene. The CDR3 has 15 amino acids. In germline, CDR1 is KGHSH, CDR2 LQKENI. CDR3 bases: TGTGCCAGCTCACCCGGGACAGGGGCCTACAATGAGCAGTTCTTC. Protein product: CASSPGTGAYNEQFF.

The chain joins TRBV19 to TRBJ2-7; 8 nucleotides match TRBD2. The germline CDR1 and CDR2 sequences are LNHDA and SQIVND (reference sequence). The CDR3 contains 13 residues. After removal of 7 bases from V and 3 bases from J, the junction contained 5 bases not matched to a gene. The CDR3: CASTTSGGYEQYF. CDR3 nucleotides: TGTGCCAGTACCACCAGCGGGGGCTACGAGCAGTACTTC.

The V gene is TRBV2, the J gene TRBJ2-2, with TRBD1 as a possible D gene (5 bases). Germline V CDR1 and CDR2: SNHLY, FYNNEI. The V end was cut by 8 bases, the J end by 1 base, with 5 bases between. This CDR3 comprises 12 residues. In DNA form, the CDR3 reads TGTGCCAGCCAGGGGAACACCGGGGAGCTGTTTTTT. It specifies CASQGNTGELFF. Looking up the rest from reference TRBV2 and TRBJ2-2 gives the full variable domain: EPEVTQTPSHQVTQMGQEVILRCVPISNHLYFYWYRQILGQKVEFLVSFYNNEISEKSEIFDDQFSVERPDGSNFTLKIRSTKLEDSAMYFCASQGNTGELFFGEGSRLTVL.

The rearrangement uses TRBV11-1 and TRBJ2-1; 9 nucleotides align to TRBD1. The CDR3 extends over 15 amino acids. The germline V gene has CDR1 SGHAT and CDR2 FQDESV (reference sequence). The V and J ends lost 5 bases and 6 bases, in that order; junction bases with no gene match: 8. The CDR3 is CASSHLGQGGNEQFF. The DNA of the CDR3 is TGTGCCAGCAGCCACCTGGGACAGGGAGGCAATGAGCAGTTCTTC.

The chain employs TRBV3-1 (or the pseudogene TRBV3-2) and TRBJ2-5, with D maybe TRBD2 (6 bases). The CDR3 contains 14 residues. V was clipped by 5 bases and J by 7 bases, with 17 bases between them. CDR1 is LGHDT and CDR2 is YNNKEL in the germline V gene (reference sequence). CDR3 in DNA: TGTGCCAGCAGCTATCCTAAGGGAGGTGGGACCCAGTACTTC. Translating it yields CASSYPKGGGTQYF.

This chain uses TRBV6-5 with TRBJ1-4; the match to TRBD1 covers 9 bases. Per the germline V gene, CDR1 is MNHEY and CDR2 is SVGAGI. After removal of 7 bases from V and 2 bases from J, the junction contained 5 bases not matched to a gene. The CDR3 loop spans 15 amino acids. CDR3 loop: CASKRTGVTNEKLFF. Here the CDR3 DNA reads TGTGCCAGCAAACGGACAGGGGTTACTAATGAAAAACTGTTTTTT.

This chain connects TRBV5-1 to TRBJ2-3; TRBD2 aligns across 11 bases. The CDR3 spans 14 residues. V shed 6 bases and J 3 bases; nucleotides not matched to a gene: 3. Germline values: CDR1 SGHRS, CDR2 YFSETQ. The CDR3 DNA reads TGCGCCAGCACCCGACTAGCGGGGACAGATACGCAGTATTTT. Protein: CASTRLAGTDTQYF.

V is TRBV2 and J is TRBJ1-4, with D uncertain. V lost 6 bases and J 4 bases, leaving 9 bases between the germline ends. This CDR3 is built from 13 residues. Germline CDR1 reads SNHLY; CDR2 reads FYNNEI. The CDR3 spells CASRLDYNEKLFF. CDR3 sequence (DNA): TGTGCCAGCAGACTAGATTATAATGAAAAACTGTTTTTT.

The chain joins TRBV6-1 to TRBJ2-7; TRBD1 might be the D (6 bases). The germline V and J ends were trimmed by 2 bases and 0 bases, with 8 bases remaining between them. The CDR3 covers 14 residues. CDR1 and CDR2 from the germline V gene are MNHNS and SASEGT. CDR3 sequence: CASSEQGFSYEQYF. DNA for the CDR3: TGTGCCAGCAGTGAACAGGGGTTCTCCTACGAGCAGTACTTC.

The rearrangement links TRBV5-6 to TRBJ1-2; no firm D call. V was pared by 2 bases and J by 4 bases, with 9 bases between. CDR1 is SGHDT and CDR2 is YYEEEE in the germline V gene. This CDR3 has 13 amino acids. The CDR3 DNA follows: TGTGCCAGCAGCTTTGACATCGGCTATGGCTACACCTTC. Translation: CASSFDIGYGYTF.

This clone was seen only a few times. This sequence joins TRBV4-1 and TRBJ2-5, with TRBD2 matching 8 bases. CDR3 length: 14 amino acids. Unmatched junction bases numbered 4, after V lost 4 bases and J lost 3 bases. Germline V gene sequence: CDR1 MGHRA, CDR2 YSYEKL. The CDR3 sequence: CASSPRTSKETQYF. CDR3 in DNA: TGCGCCAGCAGCCCGCGGACTAGCAAAGAGACCCAGTACTTC.

The chain links TRBV12-3 or TRBV12-4 to TRBJ2-1; perhaps TRBD1 as D (6 bases). With 6 bases removed from V and 7 bases from J, the gap between germline ends came to 13 bases. CDR3 size: 13 residues. CDR3 DNA: TGTGCCAGCAGCATAGGGACAACTAATGAGCAGTTCTTC. Amino acid sequence: CASSIGTTNEQFF.

The V gene is TRBV27, the J gene TRBJ1-6, with unresolved D. This CDR3 has 12 amino acids. The V gene's germline CDR1 is MNHEY and CDR2 SMNVEV (reference sequence). Trimming took off 6 bases at V and 5 bases at J, with 5 bases between the two ends. CDR3 amino acids: CASSLDNSPLHF. The CDR3 DNA sequence: TGTGCCAGCAGCCTAGATAATTCACCCCTCCACTTT.

This chain uses TRBV28 with TRBJ1-2, with TRBD1 matching 9 bases. The CDR3 loop spans 14 amino acids. The V segment lost 5 bases and the J segment 5 bases; nucleotides outside the gene matches: 6. The germline gives CDR1 MDHEN, CDR2 SYDVKM. This CDR3 reads CASSQWDRDYGYTF. In DNA form, the CDR3 reads TGTGCCAGCAGTCAATGGGACAGGGATTATGGCTACACCTTC.